The 29 T cell receptor beta chains in this list originate from one sample, sequenced in a study of graft-versus-host responses after intestinal transplantation. Sequenced by immunoSEQ multiplex PCR; TCRdb stores in-frame clones only, minus some. The sample consists of 23,000 or so clones, 90% to 95% of them appearing once. The material sequenced was PBMCs, taken just over 29 days after intestinal transplant. The receptors originated from a human patient who received an intestinal transplant, so some T cells may come from the graft donor.

This chain connects TRBV10-3 to TRBJ2-7; no firm D call. V lost 4 bases and J 7 bases, leaving 11 bases between the germline ends. Germline V gene data show CDR1 as ENHRY and CDR2 as SYGVKD. The CDR3 covers 12 residues. CDR3 in amino acids: CAISVNMEEQYF. DNA of the CDR3: TGTGCCATCAGTGTCAACATGGAGGAGCAGTACTTC.

CDR3 protein: CASSLVSSIELGFF. CDR3 bases: TGTGCCAGCAGCTTAGTGTCTAGTATTGAACTTGGGTTCTTC. The V call is TRBV7-9, the J call TRBJ2-1; no definite D call. This CDR3 comprises 14 residues. Trimming removed 1 base at V and 15 bases at J, with 19 bases between. Per germline, CDR1 SEHNR and CDR2 FQNEAQ (reference sequence).

The chain employs TRBV7-6 and TRBJ2-7, with D uncertain. The V gene lost 0 bases and the J gene lost 0 bases, with 18 bases spanning the gap. This CDR3 is built from 18 residues. The germline gives CDR1 SGHVS, CDR2 FNYEAQ. CDR3: CASSLARPTSPSSYEQYF. The DNA for the CDR3 is TGTGCCAGCAGCTTAGCTCGTCCCACATCCCCTAGCTCCTACGAGCAGTACTTC. The full variable domain, in which reference TRBV7-6 and TRBJ2-7 provide the parts outside the CDR3, is GAGVSQSPRYKVTKRGQDVALRCDPISGHVSLYWYRQALGQGPEFLTYFNYEAQQDKSGLPNDRFSAERPEGSISTLTIQRTEQRDSAMYRCASSLARPTSPSSYEQYFGPGTRLTVT.

The chain is built from TRBV18 and TRBJ1-3; 7 bases align to TRBD1. There are 16 residues in the CDR3. The germline gives CDR1 KGHSH, CDR2 LQKENI. V lost 1 base and J lost 1; bases outside the gene matches: 4. The CDR3 loop reads CASSPQGAISGNTIYF. In DNA, the CDR3 is TGTGCCAGCTCACCACAGGGGGCAATATCTGGAAACACCATATATTTT.

The chain carries TRBV6-5 and TRBJ1-2, with D maybe TRBD1 (5 bases). Germline assignment: CDR1 MNHEY and CDR2 SVGAGI. V dropped 6 bases and J dropped 9 bases, with 23 bases sitting between them. The CDR3 totals 15 residues. In nucleotides, the CDR3 is TGTGCCAGCAGGATTCAGGGACCGGGAGTTGAGAGCTACACCTTC. It yields the protein CASRIQGPGVESYTF.

The rearrangement links TRBV2 to TRBJ2-4; D remains unclear. V was cut by 5 bases and J by 0 bases, with 14 bases left in between. Germline loops: CDR1 SNHLY, CDR2 FYNNEI. This CDR3 has 16 amino acids. CDR3 region: CASSLRVNQAKNIQYF. The CDR3 DNA follows: TGTGCCAGCAGTCTACGGGTGAATCAAGCCAAAAACATTCAGTACTTC.

The CDR3 DNA sequence: TGTGCCAGCAGCTCCCGTAGCGTGGGGGAATTCGGGGAGCTGTTTTTT. Protein product: CASSSRSVGEFGELFF. V and J are TRBV7-2 and TRBJ2-2; D assignment may be TRBD1 or TRBD2 (5 bases each). CDR1 is SGHTA, CDR2 FQGNSA, per germline. This CDR3 spans 16 amino acids. The V gene lost 4 bases and the J gene lost 7 bases, with 19 bases spanning the gap.

The rearrangement joins TRBV5-4 to TRBJ1-1, with 7 nucleotides matching TRBD1. The CDR3 is 11 amino acids. Germline-derived CDR1 and CDR2 are SGHNT and YYREEE (reference sequence). With 4 bases clipped from V and 8 bases from J, the junction kept 2 bases outside the gene matches. CDR3 loop: CASSVGQEAFF. CDR3 sequence (DNA): TGTGCCAGCAGCGTGGGACAGGAAGCTTTCTTT.

The V call is TRBV11-2, the J call TRBJ2-5, with D possibly matching TRBD2 (6 bases). The end of the DNA is better explained by TRBJ2-7, so the J call may be wrong. The CDR3 contains 17 residues. Germline CDR1 SGHAT, CDR2 FQNNGV. The CDR3 spells CASSWDGTFLTGYEQYF. CDR3 coding DNA: TGTGCCAGCAGCTGGGACGGGACTTTTCTTACCGGCTACGAGCAGTACTTC.

The chain joins TRBV7-8 to TRBJ2-7; D is unresolved. CDR3 length: 10 residues. V was shortened by 5 bases and J by 6 bases, with 5 bases between the two germline ends. Per the germline V gene, CDR1 is SGHVS and CDR2 is FQNEAQ. CDR3 residues: CASSGGEQYF. CDR3 DNA sequence: TGTGCCAGCAGCGGTGGCGAGCAGTACTTC.

The chain couples TRBV5-1 to TRBJ2-2; 8 nucleotides agree with TRBD2. In germline, CDR1 is SGHRS, CDR2 YFSETQ. Trimming took 1 base from V and 6 from J; bases not matched to a gene: 5. CDR3 length equals 15 residues. The CDR3 DNA reads TGCGCCAGCAGCTTGTGGGCGGGAGGTTCCGGGGAGCTGTTTTTT. It yields the protein CASSLWAGGSGELFF.

V and J are TRBV7-3 and TRBJ2-1; D perhaps matches TRBD2 (6 bases). Germline V gene sequence: CDR1 SGHTA, CDR2 FQGTGA. This CDR3 region has 15 residues. Trimming pared 0 bases from V and 6 bases from J, leaving 12 bases between. The CDR3 reads CASSLTFGTLNEQFF. As DNA, the CDR3 is TGTGCCAGCAGCTTAACGTTCGGGACTCTCAATGAGCAGTTCTTC. The full variable domain, its missing parts supplied by reference TRBV7-3 and TRBJ2-1, is GAGVSQTPSNKVTEKGKYVELRCDPISGHTALYWYRQSLGQGPEFLIYFQGTGAADDSGLPNDRFFAVRPEGSVSTLKIQRTERGDSAVYLCASSLTFGTLNEQFFGPGTRLTVL.

The gene calls are TRBV28 and TRBJ1-1, with D uncertain. The length of the CDR3 is 14 residues. The germline V and J ends were trimmed by 3 bases and 3 bases, with 11 bases remaining between them. Germline-derived CDR1 and CDR2 are MDHEN and SYDVKM. This chain's CDR3 is CASSLGYGYTEAFF. The CDR3 DNA reads as TGTGCCAGCAGTTTGGGGTACGGATACACTGAAGCTTTCTTT.

The chain recombines TRBV19 with TRBJ2-4; a possible D gene is TRBD1 (6 bases). This CDR3 contains 16 residues. Trimming removed 4 bases at V and 0 bases at J, with 13 bases between. Germline lookup yields CDR1 LNHDA and CDR2 SQIVND (reference sequence). CDR3 sequence (DNA): TGTGCCAGTAGTAGGTGGACAGAACTAGCCAAAAACATTCAGTACTTC. It translates to CASSRWTELAKNIQYF.

The V and J genes are TRBV29-1 and TRBJ2-5, with a weak D call TRBD2 (6 bases). V lost 6 bases and J lost 4, with 15 bases in between. Germline CDR1 SQVTM, CDR2 ANQGSEA. This CDR3 is 13 amino acids long. Written as DNA, the CDR3 is TGCAGCGTCGCTGGTAGGACTATAGAGACCCAGTACTTC. Translating gives CSVAGRTIETQYF.

This rearrangement joins TRBV7-2 to TRBJ2-2, with a weak D call TRBD1 (6 bases). V was trimmed by 5 bases and J by 2 bases, leaving 15 bases between them. This CDR3 has 16 amino acids. Germline values: CDR1 SGHTA, CDR2 FQGNSA. CDR3 sequence: CASSGQSLPNTGELFF. The CDR3 region has the DNA TGTGCCAGCAGCGGACAGAGCCTACCCAACACCGGGGAGCTGTTTTTT.

The chain couples TRBV27 to TRBJ1-5; D is unresolved. CDR3 length: 13 amino acids. Trimming cost V 5 bases and J 7 bases, with 12 bases left between them. CDR1 is MNHEY and CDR2 is SMNVEV in the germline V gene (reference sequence). The CDR3 region is CASSGGNTQPQHF. The CDR3 region has the DNA TGTGCCAGCAGTGGTGGGAATACACAGCCCCAGCATTTT.

This clone was seen a handful of times. The V call is TRBV18, the J call TRBJ2-7; D not resolved. V was clipped by 6 bases and J by 2 bases, with 11 bases between them. The CDR3 runs to 13 residues. The germline V gene has CDR1 KGHSH and CDR2 LQKENI. In DNA, the CDR3 is TGTGCCAGCTCCCCCGTAGGCGCCTACGAGCAGTACTTC. Protein sequence: CASSPVGAYEQYF.

This chain links TRBV25-1 with TRBJ2-6; possibly TRBD1 for D (5 bases). Germline-derived CDR1 and CDR2 are MGHDK and SYGVNS. CDR3 length equals 18 residues. Trimming removed 5 bases from V and 5 bases from J, with 22 bases in between. CDR3 sequence: CASSFHITGQSRANVLTF. The CDR3 region has the DNA TGTGCCAGCAGTTTTCATATAACTGGACAAAGTCGGGCCAACGTCCTGACTTTC. Looking up the rest from reference TRBV25-1 and TRBJ2-6 gives the full variable domain: EADIYQTPRYLVIGTGKKITLECSQTMGHDKMYWYQQDPGMELHLIHYSYGVNSTEKGDLSSESTVSRIRTEHFPLTLESARPSHTSQYLCASSFHITGQSRANVLTFGAGSRLTVL.

In regard to this clone: Distinct nucleotide sequences in the sample also encode this CDR3. The gene calls are TRBV29-1 and TRBJ1-1, with a possible D match to TRBD1 (5 bases). Per germline, CDR1 SQVTM and CDR2 ANQGSEA. The CDR3 is 10 amino acids. Trimming removed 6 bases at V and 5 bases at J, with 7 bases between. DNA for the CDR3: TGCAGCGTGGGGGGGACTGAAGCTTTCTTT. Its translation: CSVGGTEAFF. Using reference TRBV29-1 and TRBJ1-1 for the parts outside the CDR3, the full variable domain is SAVISQKPSRDICQRGTSLTIQCQVDSQVTMMFWYRQQPGQSLTLIATANQGSEATYESGFVIDKFPISRPNLTFSTLTVSNMSPEDSSIYLCSVGGTEAFFGQGTRLTVV.

V is TRBV29-1 and J is TRBJ1-1; D is unresolved. The germline V gene has CDR1 SQVTM and CDR2 ANQGSEA. V lost 4 bases to trimming and J lost 4 bases, with 7 bases between them. This CDR3 is 11 amino acids long. CDR3 amino acids: CSVVGFTEAFF. The CDR3, as DNA: TGCAGCGTTGTAGGGTTCACTGAAGCTTTCTTT.

This clone was recorded once. V gene TRBV4-1 combines with J gene TRBJ1-3; D call uncertain. Deletions cut 0 bases from V and 0 bases from J, with 3 bases between. The germline gives CDR1 MGHRA, CDR2 YSYEKL. CDR3 length: 14 residues. The CDR3, as DNA: TGCGCCAGCAGCCAAGACAGCTCTGGAAACACCATATATTTT. Translated: CASSQDSSGNTIYF.

The chain couples TRBV5-1 to TRBJ2-1; D unresolved. V dropped 1 base and J dropped 12 bases, with 11 bases sitting between them. CDR3 size: 12 residues. The V gene's germline CDR1 is SGHRS and CDR2 YFSETQ. The CDR3 loop reads CASSLSTPWQFF. CDR3 DNA: TGCGCCAGCAGCTTGTCGACTCCCTGGCAGTTCTTC.

This clone appeared once. The chain combines TRBV28 with TRBJ1-6; the D is unclear. The germline gives CDR1 MDHEN, CDR2 SYDVKM. This CDR3 contains 16 residues. V was pared by 5 bases and J by 2 bases, with 13 bases between. CDR3 residues: CASSIFKGTYNSPLHF. As DNA, the CDR3 is TGTGCCAGCAGTATTTTTAAAGGGACCTATAATTCACCCCTCCACTTT. Full variable domain (rest looked up from reference TRBV28 and TRBJ1-6): DVKVTQSSRYLVKRTGEKVFLECVQDMDHENMFWYRQDPGLGLRLIYFSYDVKMKEKGDIPEGYSVSREKKERFSLILESASTNQTSMYLCASSIFKGTYNSPLHFGNGTRLTVT.

This chain connects TRBV7-8 to TRBJ1-1, with 9 bases aligning to TRBD1. Trimming at V came to 0 bases and at J to 3 bases, leaving 14 bases not matched to a gene. CDR1 and CDR2 from the germline V gene are SGHVS and FQNEAQ. The CDR3 is made up of 19 amino acids. This CDR3 reads CASSLASRDRVGDDTEAFF. The CDR3 bases are TGTGCCAGCAGCTTAGCTAGTCGGGACAGGGTGGGCGATGACACTGAAGCTTTCTTT. The full variable domain, completed using reference TRBV7-8 and TRBJ1-1, is GAGVSQSPRYKVAKRGQDVALRCDPISGHVSLFWYQQALGQGPEFLTYFQNEAQLDKSGLPSDRFFAERPEGSVSTLKIQRTQQEDSAVYLCASSLASRDRVGDDTEAFFGQGTRLTVV.

The rearrangement links TRBV2 to TRBJ2-7, with TRBD1 matching 9 bases. Germline CDR1 is SNHLY and CDR2 is FYNNEI. This CDR3 has 14 residues. V gave up 4 bases and J gave up 7 bases; unmatched junction bases: 8. The CDR3 bases are TGTGCCAGCAGTGCCAACAGGGGGCCTGGAGAGCAGTACTTC. Encoded protein: CASSANRGPGEQYF.

This chain connects TRBV9 to TRBJ2-7, with 7 nucleotides matching TRBD1. V lost 0 bases to trimming and J lost 5 bases; unmatched junction nucleotides: 2. This CDR3 comprises 13 residues. The germline V gene encodes CDR1 SGDLS and CDR2 YYNGEE. The CDR3 DNA reads TGTGCCAGCAGCGTAGGTACAGGGGACGAGCAGTACTTC. Translating gives CASSVGTGDEQYF.

The chain combines TRBV6-6 with TRBJ1-1; D ambiguous. CDR1 MNHNY and CDR2 SVGAGI come from the germline V gene (reference sequence). The CDR3 consists of 10 residues. V was trimmed by 8 bases and J by 11 bases, leaving 12 bases between them. The CDR3 is CASGPERAFF. For the CDR3, the DNA is TGTGCCAGCGGACCGGAGCGGGCTTTCTTT.

The J gene is TRBJ2-7, the V gene TRBV2; D not certain. CDR3 size: 13 residues. CDR1 is SNHLY and CDR2 is FYNNEI in the germline V gene. V was cut by 3 bases and J by 3 bases, with 9 bases left in between. CDR3 sequence (DNA): TGTGCCAGCAGTGACCGACTCGACTACGAGCAGTACTTC. The encoded protein is CASSDRLDYEQYF.